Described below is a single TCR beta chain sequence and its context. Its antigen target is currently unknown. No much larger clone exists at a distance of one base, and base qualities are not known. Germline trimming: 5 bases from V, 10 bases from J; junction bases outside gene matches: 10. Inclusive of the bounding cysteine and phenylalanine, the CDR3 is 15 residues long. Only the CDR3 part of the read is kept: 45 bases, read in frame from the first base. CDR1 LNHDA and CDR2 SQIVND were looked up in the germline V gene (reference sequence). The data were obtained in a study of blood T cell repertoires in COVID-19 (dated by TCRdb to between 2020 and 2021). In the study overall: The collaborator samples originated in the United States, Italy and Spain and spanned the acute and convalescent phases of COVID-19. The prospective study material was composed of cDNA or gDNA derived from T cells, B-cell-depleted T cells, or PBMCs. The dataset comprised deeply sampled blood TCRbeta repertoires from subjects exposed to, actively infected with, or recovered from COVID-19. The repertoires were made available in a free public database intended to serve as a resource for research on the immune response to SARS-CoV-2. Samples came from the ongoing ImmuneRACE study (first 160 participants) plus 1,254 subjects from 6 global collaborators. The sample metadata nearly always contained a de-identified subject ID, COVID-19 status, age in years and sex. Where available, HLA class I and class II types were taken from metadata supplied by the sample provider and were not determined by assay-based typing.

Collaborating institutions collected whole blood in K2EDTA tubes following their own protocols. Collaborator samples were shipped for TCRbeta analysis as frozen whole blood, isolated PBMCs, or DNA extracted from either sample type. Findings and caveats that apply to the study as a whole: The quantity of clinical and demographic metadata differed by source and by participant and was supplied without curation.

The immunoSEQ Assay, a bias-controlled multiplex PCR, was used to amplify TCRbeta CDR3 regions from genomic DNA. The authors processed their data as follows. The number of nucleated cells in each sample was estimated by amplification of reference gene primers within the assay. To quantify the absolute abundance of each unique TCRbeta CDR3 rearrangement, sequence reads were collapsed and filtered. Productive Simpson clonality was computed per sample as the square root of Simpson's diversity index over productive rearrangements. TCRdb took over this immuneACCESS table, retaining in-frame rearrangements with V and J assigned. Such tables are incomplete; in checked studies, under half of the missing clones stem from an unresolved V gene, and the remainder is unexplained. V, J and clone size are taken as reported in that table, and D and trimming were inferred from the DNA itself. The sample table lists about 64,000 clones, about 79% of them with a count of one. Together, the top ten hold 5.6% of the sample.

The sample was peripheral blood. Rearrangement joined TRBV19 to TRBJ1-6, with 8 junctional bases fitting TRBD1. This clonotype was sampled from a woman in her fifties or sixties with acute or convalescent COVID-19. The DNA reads TGTGCCAGTAGTCCCCGGACAGGGTCCCAGTCACCCCTCCACTTT. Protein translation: CASSPRTGSQSPLHF.